Listed below are T cell receptor beta chains from one sample, sequenced in a study of shared clonotypes between healthy human individuals. Sequencing used immunoSEQ multiplex PCR; TCRdb keeps in-frame clones, though not all of them. This sample has 1,100,000 or so clones, with about four fifths found just once. Sample: memory CD4+ T cells from PBMCs. Source of these receptors: a man in his late teens or twenties in good health. Some clones in this sample may be carry-over from other donors' samples. The CDR3 runs from the conserved cysteine through the conserved F or W. Fields, in order: D gene, clone size, V gene, J gene, CDR3 DNA, CDR3 protein. The D gene is left open where the match is weak. Clone size is shown for a subset of rows, as once, few, many or a class of expanded clone.

>TRBD1|NA|TRBV28|TRBJ2-7
TGTGCCAGCAGACCCTACAGGGGGGTGTCCTACGAGCAGTACTTC
CASRPYRGVSYEQYF
>TRBD2|NA|TRBV4-1|TRBJ2-2
TGCGCCAGCAGCCCTGGACTAGCGGGCGCCCACACCGGGGAGCTGTTTTTT
CASSPGLAGAHTGELFF
>NA|NA|TRBV29-1|TRBJ1-1
TGCAGCGTAGCCTCCCCGGGACTCAAGAACACTGAAGCTTTCTTT
CSVASPGLKNTEAFF
>NA|NA|TRBV7-2|TRBJ2-7
TGTGCCAGCAGCGTTGCGAGGCCCTACGAGCAGTACTTC
CASSVARPYEQYF
>NA|NA|TRBV10-3|TRBJ2-3
TGTGCCATCAGTGAGCGGAACACAGATACGCAGTATTTT
CAISERNTDTQYF
>TRBD1|NA|TRBV28|TRBJ2-7
TGTGCCAGCAGTTGGACAGGAGCCTCCACGGCGGACTTC
CASSWTGASTADF
>NA|NA|TRBV28|TRBJ1-5
TGTGCCAGCAGTTCACTCCCCCTGCCGACCCAGCATTTT
CASSSLPLPTQHF
>NA|few|TRBV6-6|TRBJ1-5
TGTGCCAGCAAGGAGAAGTATAGCAATCAGCCCCAGCATTTT
CASKEKYSNQPQHF
>NA|NA|TRBV28|TRBJ2-3
TGTGCCAGCAGTTTTCAGGTGATGGGGGATACGCAGTATTTT
CASSFQVMGDTQYF
>NA|NA|TRBV5-6|TRBJ1-5
TGTGCCAGCAGCTTTTCGGGGAGCTATCAGCCCCAGCATTTT
CASSFSGSYQPQHF
>TRBD2|NA|TRBV7-2|TRBJ2-7
TGTGCCAGCAGCCTTAGGAGCGGACTAGCGGGGGGGGAAACCTACGAGCAGTACTTC
CASSLRSGLAGGETYEQYF
>NA|NA|TRBV6-5|TRBJ1-4
TGTGCCAGCAGTAACACCGTAGGGGATGAAAAACTGTTTTTT
CASSNTVGDEKLFF
>NA|NA|TRBV25-1|TRBJ2-1
TGTGCCAGCAGTGAATACGGCTCTTACAATGAGCAGTTCTTC
CASSEYGSYNEQFF
>NA|NA|TRBV28|TRBJ2-6
TGTGCCAGCACCCTCCTCCGTCCGGGGGGGGCCAACGTCCTGACTTTC
CASTLLRPGGANVLTF
>TRBD1|NA|TRBV6-6|TRBJ2-7
TGTGCCAGCAGAGACAGGGGTCGGGACGAGCAGTACTTC
CASRDRGRDEQYF
>NA|NA|TRBV27|TRBJ2-2
TGTGCCAGCTGTTCAGGGAGTACCACCGGGGAGCTGTTTTTT
CASCSGSTTGELFF
>NA|once|TRBV5-8|TRBJ2-6
TGTGCCAGCAGCCTGCCTTGGGGGGTGAGCTCTGGGGCCAACGTCCTGACTTTC
CASSLPWGVSSGANVLTF
>TRBD2|many|TRBV11-2|TRBJ2-3
TGTGCCAGCAGCTTTAGCGGGAGGGCGACAGATACGCAGTATTTT
CASSFSGRATDTQYF
>TRBD2|NA|TRBV25-1|TRBJ2-7
TGTGCCAGCAGTTCCCCGGGACTATCCCACGAGCAGTACTTC
CASSSPGLSHEQYF
>NA|NA|TRBV6-5|TRBJ2-1
TGTGCCAGCAGTTTTGGGGAGCCCTCCTACAATGAGCAGTTCTTC
CASSFGEPSYNEQFF
>NA|NA|TRBV28|TRBJ2-7
TGTGCCAGCAGCCTACAGGCCTACGAGCAGTACTTC
CASSLQAYEQYF
>NA|NA|TRBV7-2|TRBJ2-7
TGTGCCAGCAGCCCCATCGCACGGATCTACGAGCAGTACTTC
CASSPIARIYEQYF
>TRBD1|NA|TRBV5-4|TRBJ2-5
TGTGCCAGCAGCTCCGGACAGGGGGGTCCAGAGACCCAGTACTTC
CASSSGQGGPETQYF
>NA|NA|TRBV6-5|TRBJ1-5
TGTGCCAGCAGAACGCGGTTAACCCCAAATCAGCCCCAGCATTTT
CASRTRLTPNQPQHF
>NA|NA|TRBV29-1|TRBJ1-2
TGCAGCGTTGAAGCTTGGCAGGCTCATGGCTACACCTTC
CSVEAWQAHGYTF
>NA|few|TRBV28|TRBJ1-5
TGTGCCAGCAGCGAAAGGGCCGGCAATCAGCCCCAGCATTTT
CASSERAGNQPQHF
>TRBD2|NA|TRBV6-1|TRBJ2-7
TGTGCCAGCAGTGAGAGTTCGGGAGGGCCCTACGAGCAGTACTTC
CASSESSGGPYEQYF
>NA|NA|TRBV7-2|TRBJ2-1
TGTGCCAGCAGCCGCCGTGGTGCCCTGGTTGACAATGAGCAGTTCTTC
CASSRRGALVDNEQFF
>NA|NA|TRBV19|TRBJ2-7
TGTGCCAGTAGTACCTCAGGCCTCGAGCAGTACTTC
CASSTSGLEQYF
>NA|NA|TRBV5-1|TRBJ1-2
TGCGCCAGCAGCTTAGACACCGGCGGTTTTGGCTACACCTTC
CASSLDTGGFGYTF
>NA|many|TRBV19|TRBJ2-1
TGTGCCAGTAGCGGAAGGGAGGTCCCCCGGAATGAGCAGTTCTTC
CASSGREVPRNEQFF
>TRBD1|NA|TRBV28|TRBJ1-2
TGTGCCAGCAGTTTACGGGACAGACCTAACTATGGCTACACCTTC
CASSLRDRPNYGYTF
>TRBD1|NA|TRBV29-1|TRBJ1-5
TGCAGCGTCGGCGACAGGGCGGGTCAGCCCCAGCATTTT
CSVGDRAGQPQHF
>NA|many|TRBV28|TRBJ1-2
NA
CASSSSTGADGYTF
>TRBD1|NA|TRBV6-1|TRBJ2-5
TGTGCCAGCAGTGAAGGCCGACAGGGTTTAGAGACCCAGTACTTC
CASSEGRQGLETQYF
>TRBD1|NA|TRBV6-4|TRBJ2-7
TGTGCCAGCAGCCGGGACAGGGGCCCCTCCTACGAGCAGTACTTC
CASSRDRGPSYEQYF
>TRBD1|NA|TRBV11-3|TRBJ2-7
TGTGCCAGCAGCTTATTCTTCGACAGGGGTAGCGAGCAGTACTTC
CASSLFFDRGSEQYF
>NA|once|TRBV7-2|TRBJ2-7
TGTGCCAGCAGCTTCTTACAGGGCTCCTACGAGCAGTACTTC
CASSFLQGSYEQYF
>NA|NA|TRBV28|TRBJ2-1
TGTGCCAGCAGTTCTCCGGGATCCACCTTCTCCTACAATGAGCAGTTCTTC
CASSSPGSTFSYNEQFF
>TRBD1|few|TRBV2|TRBJ1-5
TGTGCCAGCGGGGGACAGGGAACCCCGGATCAGCCCCAGCATTTT
CASGGQGTPDQPQHF
>NA|NA|TRBV28|TRBJ1-2
TGTGCCAGCAGGCGGGGGGGGTATGGCTACACCTTC
CASRRGGYGYTF
>NA|NA|TRBV6-6|TRBJ1-4
TGTGCCAGCAACCCATTAGCTGCAACTAATGAAAAACTGTTTTTT
CASNPLAATNEKLFF
>NA|few|TRBV2|TRBJ1-1
TGTGCCAGCAGTGTGCAGGGGACCACTGAAGCTTTCTTT
CASSVQGTTEAFF
>TRBD1|few|TRBV14|TRBJ2-5
TGTGCCAGCAGCCAGAGAGGACGGGGTGGGACAGCAAACCAAGAGACCCAGTACTTC
CASSQRGRGGTANQETQYF
>NA|few|TRBV30|TRBJ1-4
TGTGCCTGGTGCGGCAGGGTTGGCGAAAAACTGTTTTTT
CAWCGRVGEKLFF
>NA|once|TRBV4-2|TRBJ2-5
TGTGCCAGCAGCCGGAGTTGGGGGGCCCAAGAGACCCAGTACTTC
CASSRSWGAQETQYF
>TRBD2|once|TRBV9|TRBJ2-1
TGTGCCAGCAGCGGCGGAGGGGCGGGAGGTTTTAATGAGCAGTTCTTC
CASSGGGAGGFNEQFF
>TRBD1|NA|TRBV29-1|TRBJ2-2
TGCAGCGTGACAGGGAAACATGACGGGGAGCTGTTTTTT
CSVTGKHDGELFF
>NA|NA|TRBV7-9|TRBJ2-3
TGTGCCAGAGGACAAGAGAGCACAGATACGCAGTATTTT
CARGQESTDTQYF